This section outlines one TCR beta chain sequence together with its context. This sample stems from a study of blood T cell repertoires in COVID-19. Study-level information: Samples taken during acute and convalescent COVID-19 were collected in the United States, Italy and Spain. In each case, the material was cDNA or gDNA derived from T cells, B-cell-depleted T cells, or PBMCs.

Trimming left V 1 base short and J 1 base short, with 7 bases between. Germline values: CDR1 KGHSH, CDR2 LQKENI. CDR3 length: 15 residues. Original analysis: Amplification of reference gene primers was used by the study to estimate nucleated cell counts. Sequenced by immunoSEQ multiplex PCR; TCRdb stores in-frame clones only, minus some. The D gene and trimming were derived from the DNA, and the V and J assignments and clone size from that table. Of 130,000 or so clones listed, approximately 83% are singletons. Sequencing was performed on peripheral blood. This chain joins TRBV18 and TRBJ2-2; a weak D match, TRBD2 (5 bases). This receptor was identified in a woman aged 50 to 65 who had recovered from COVID-19. The CDR3 sequence is CASSPQGENTGELFF. CDR3 nucleotides: TGTGCCAGCTCACCACAGGGAGAGAACACCGGGGAGCTGTTTTTT.